The source of this T cell receptor (beta chain) is a study of metastatic and nonmetastatic thyroid tumors. As for the study in general: Thyroid patients, malignant and benign, had repertoires compared across blood and tumor or nodule tissue. Overall study results and limits: Versus benign nodules, malignant thyroid tumors reportedly had significantly higher TCR beta diversity, in blood and tumor.

Trimming took 2 bases from V and 3 from J; bases not matched to a gene: 4. This CDR3 comprises 14 residues. Germline CDR1 is LGHDT and CDR2 is YNNKEL (reference sequence). The entire patient cohort was treatment-naive prior to thyroid surgery. Authors' methods: Across clinicopathological groups, CDR3 differences served as the basis for building a distant-metastasis classifier for papillary thyroid cancer. TCRdb re-called clones via MiXCR from the PCR reads. TCRdb assigned the V and J calls; the authors' analysis was not used. The profile shows roughly 14,000 clones, 23% of them singletons. Within the sample, this clone is medium-sized (0.01 to 0.1%). The antigen remains undetermined.

The receptor was derived from a female donor with papillary thyroid cancer or a benign thyroid nodule (not recorded which). Some clones in this sample may be carry-over from other donors' samples. Sequencing was performed on tumor tissue. V usage is TRBV3-1 and J usage is TRBJ2-7, with 7 bases aligning to TRBD2. CDR3 residues: CASSQPGGVYEQYF. The CDR3 DNA follows: TGTGCCAGCAGCCAACCTGGGGGGGTCTACGAGCAGTACTTC.